This T cell receptor (beta chain) was documented in a study of regulatory T cells in long-lasting Graves disease. Background on the study: A definition of persistent Graves' disease required over 5 years of antithyroid drugs plus positive TSH receptor antibodies. The study, taken as a whole, reports: TCR diversity was lower in persistent than newly diagnosed Graves' disease.

There are a few counts of this clonotype. Its antigen remains unidentified. The V end was cut by 1 base, the J end by 11 bases, with 17 bases between. The CDR3 has 14 residues. Germline V gene sequence: CDR1 SGHVS, CDR2 FNYEAQ. Time point noted: persistent/refractory GD, antithyroid drugs over 5 years with positive TRAb. PBMC RNA served as the TCR library source. Arm-PCR of CDR3 regions with iRepertoire HTBI primers generated TCR beta libraries. TCRdb fed the multiplex PCR reads into MiXCR, producing one record per CDR3 protein. The sample consists of 450,000 or so distinct CDR3 sequences, around 20% of them appearing once.

This chain connects TRBV7-6 to TRBJ1-1; D unresolved. This material consisted of peripheral blood mononuclear cells (PBMCs), taken when the disease was refractory, from a patient treated with antithyroid drugs. This clonotype was obtained from a female donor with Graves disease. This CDR3 reads CASSLGQSGEGAFF. The CDR3 DNA is TGTGCCAGCAGCTTAGGTCAGTCCGGCGAAGGCGCTTTCTTT.